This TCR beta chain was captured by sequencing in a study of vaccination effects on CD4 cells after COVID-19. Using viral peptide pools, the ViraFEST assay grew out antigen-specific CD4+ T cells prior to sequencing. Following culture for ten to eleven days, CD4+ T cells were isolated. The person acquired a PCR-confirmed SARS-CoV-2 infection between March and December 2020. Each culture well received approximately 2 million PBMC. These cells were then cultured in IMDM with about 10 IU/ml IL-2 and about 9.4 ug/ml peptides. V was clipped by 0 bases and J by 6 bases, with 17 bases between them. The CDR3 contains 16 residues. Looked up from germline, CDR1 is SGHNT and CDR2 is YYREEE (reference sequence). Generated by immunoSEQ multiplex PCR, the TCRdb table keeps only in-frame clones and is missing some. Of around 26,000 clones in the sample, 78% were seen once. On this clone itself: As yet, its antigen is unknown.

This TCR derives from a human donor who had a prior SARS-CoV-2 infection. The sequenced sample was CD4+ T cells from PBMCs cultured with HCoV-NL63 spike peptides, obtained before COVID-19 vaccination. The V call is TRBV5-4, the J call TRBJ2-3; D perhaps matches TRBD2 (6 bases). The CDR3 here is CASSLALSAGRDTQYF. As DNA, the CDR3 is TGTGCCAGCAGCTTGGCCTTGAGCGCGGGGCGGGATACGCAGTATTTT.